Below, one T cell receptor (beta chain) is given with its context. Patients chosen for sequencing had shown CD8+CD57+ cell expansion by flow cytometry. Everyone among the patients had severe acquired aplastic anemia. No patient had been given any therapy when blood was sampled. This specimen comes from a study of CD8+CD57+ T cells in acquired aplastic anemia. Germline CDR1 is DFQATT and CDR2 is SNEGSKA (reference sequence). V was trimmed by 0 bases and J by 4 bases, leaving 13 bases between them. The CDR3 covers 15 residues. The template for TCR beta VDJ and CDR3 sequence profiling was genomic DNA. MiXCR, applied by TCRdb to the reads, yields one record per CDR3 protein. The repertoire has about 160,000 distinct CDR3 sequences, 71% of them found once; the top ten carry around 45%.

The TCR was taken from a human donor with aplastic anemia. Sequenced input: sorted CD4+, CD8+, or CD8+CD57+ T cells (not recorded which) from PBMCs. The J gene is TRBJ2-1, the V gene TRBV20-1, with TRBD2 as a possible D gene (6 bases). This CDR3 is CSARDRGLGYNEQFF. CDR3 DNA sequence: TGCAGTGCTAGAGATCGGGGGTTAGGATACAATGAGCAGTTCTTC.